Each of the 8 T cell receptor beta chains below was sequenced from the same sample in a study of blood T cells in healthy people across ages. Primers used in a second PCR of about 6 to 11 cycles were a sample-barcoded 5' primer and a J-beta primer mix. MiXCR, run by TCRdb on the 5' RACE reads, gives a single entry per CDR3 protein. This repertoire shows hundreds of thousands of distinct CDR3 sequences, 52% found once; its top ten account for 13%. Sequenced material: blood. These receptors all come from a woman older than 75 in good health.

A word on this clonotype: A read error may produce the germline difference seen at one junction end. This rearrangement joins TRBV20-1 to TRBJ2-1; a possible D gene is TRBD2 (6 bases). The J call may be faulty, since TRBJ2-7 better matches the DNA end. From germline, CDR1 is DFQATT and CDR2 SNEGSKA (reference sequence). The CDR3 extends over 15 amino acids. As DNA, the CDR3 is TGCAGTACTAGAGATCTTAGCGGTTTACACAATGAGCAGTACTTC. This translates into CSTRDLSGLHNEQYF.

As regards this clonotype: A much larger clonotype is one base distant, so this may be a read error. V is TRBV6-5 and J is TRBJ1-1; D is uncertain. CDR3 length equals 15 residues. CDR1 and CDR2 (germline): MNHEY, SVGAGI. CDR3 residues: CVSSYSYLSGTEAFF. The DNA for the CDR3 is TGTGTCAGCAGTTACTCGTATCTATCGGGAACTGAAGCTTTCTTT.

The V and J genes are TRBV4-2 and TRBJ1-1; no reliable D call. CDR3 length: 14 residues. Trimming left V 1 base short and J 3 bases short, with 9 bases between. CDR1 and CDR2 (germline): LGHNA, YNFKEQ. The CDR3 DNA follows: TGTGCCAGCAGCCAAGTTGGTTGGGACACTGAAGCTTTCTTT. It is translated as CASSQVGWDTEAFF.

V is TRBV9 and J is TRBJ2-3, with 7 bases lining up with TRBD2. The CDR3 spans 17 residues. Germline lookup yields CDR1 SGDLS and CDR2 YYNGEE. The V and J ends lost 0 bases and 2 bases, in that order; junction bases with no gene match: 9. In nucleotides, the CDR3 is TGTGCCAGCAGCGTAGAACGGGACTACCAGAACACAGATACGCAGTATTTT. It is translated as CASSVERDYQNTDTQYF.

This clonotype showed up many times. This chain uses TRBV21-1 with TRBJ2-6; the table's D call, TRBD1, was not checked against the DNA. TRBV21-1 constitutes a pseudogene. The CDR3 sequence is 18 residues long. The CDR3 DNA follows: TGTGCCAGCAGCACAAATCAGCCCCTCGGGTCTGGGGCCAACGTCCTGACTTTC. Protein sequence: CASSTNQPLGSGANVLTF.

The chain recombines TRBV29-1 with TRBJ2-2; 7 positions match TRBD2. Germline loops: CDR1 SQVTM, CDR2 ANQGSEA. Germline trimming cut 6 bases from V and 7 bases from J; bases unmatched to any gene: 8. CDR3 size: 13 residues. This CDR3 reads CSVGGRGNGELFF. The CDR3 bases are TGCAGCGTGGGCGGGAGAGGTAACGGGGAGCTGTTTTTT.

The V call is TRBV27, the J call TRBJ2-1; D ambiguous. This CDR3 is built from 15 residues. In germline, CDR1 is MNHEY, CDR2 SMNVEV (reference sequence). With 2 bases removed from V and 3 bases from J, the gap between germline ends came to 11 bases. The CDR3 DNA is TGTGCCAGCAGTTTAACGGACGGATACTACAATGAGCAGTTCTTC. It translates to CASSLTDGYYNEQFF.

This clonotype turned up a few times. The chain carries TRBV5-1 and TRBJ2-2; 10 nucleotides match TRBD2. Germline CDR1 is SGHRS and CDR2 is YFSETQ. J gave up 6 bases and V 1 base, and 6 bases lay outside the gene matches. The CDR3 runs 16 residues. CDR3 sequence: CASSLSLAGEAGELFF. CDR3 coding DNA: TGCGCCAGCAGCTTGTCTCTAGCGGGAGAAGCCGGGGAGCTGTTTTTT.